The 12 T cell receptor beta chains below all came from one sample that was sequenced in a study of read filtering for tumor transcriptome and immune sequencing (dated by TCRdb to about 2020). TCRdb records Illumina HiSeq 4000 as the sequencer. Starting from roughly 0.4 ug RNA, TCR libraries were constructed with the Immunoverse kit using molecular barcoded adaptors that cover the alpha/delta and beta/gamma chains. TCRdb passed the public sequencing reads through fastp at Q25 and MiXCR, retaining productive beta sequences. Rows are combined by CDR3 protein, so each entry shows the most common genes and DNA. Across this sample there are about 60,000 distinct CDR3 sequences, with roughly 13% seen only once. Approximately 47% of the sample is taken by the ten largest. The sequencing input was a population of CD138-negative cells sorted from bone marrow. The cell subset or site label corresponds to: bone marrow mononuclear cells depleted of CD138+ plasma/myeloma cells by negative magnetic selection. These receptors originate from a donor aged 40 or older with multiple myeloma.

This chain uses TRBV5-1 with TRBJ2-3; D remains ambiguous. This CDR3 has 13 residues. CDR1 is SGHRS and CDR2 is YFSETQ in the germline V gene. With 0 bases removed from V and 5 bases from J, the gap between germline ends came to 7 bases. CDR3 in amino acids: CASSLALRDTQYF. The CDR3 DNA reads as TGCGCCAGCAGCTTGGCGCTCAGAGATACGCAGTATTTT.

There are many counts of this clonotype. This sequence joins TRBV6-2 or TRBV6-3 and TRBJ2-1; 9 bases are a match to TRBD2. Germline V gene lookup returns CDR1 MNHEY and CDR2 SVGEGT. The CDR3 sequence is 16 residues long. V lost 0 bases and J lost 8; bases outside the gene matches: 8. The CDR3 DNA reads as TGTGCCAGCAGTTACTCAATAGTAGCGGGAGACTATGAGCAGTTCTTC. It yields the protein CASSYSIVAGDYEQFF.

At least ten counts were recorded for this clonotype. A read error may account for a junction end that differs from germline. The CDR3 reads CASGFGTSSVF. In DNA form, the CDR3 reads TGTGCTAGTGGTTTCGGGACTAGCTCGGTCTTC. The chain joins TRBV12-5 to TRBJ2-1; TRBD2 matches at 9 bases. The length of the CDR3 is 11 residues. CDR1 is LGHNT and CDR2 is FRNRAP in the germline V gene.

This clonotype was observed many times. The germline gene is not matched at one end of the junction; a read error may be the cause. This sequence joins TRBV5-6 and TRBJ1-1, with D maybe TRBD1 (6 bases). The CDR3 runs 13 residues. Germline V lookup: CDR1 SGHDT, CDR2 YYEEEE. CDR3 sequence (DNA): TGTGCCAGCAGCCCAACAGGGTACACAGAAGCTTTCTTT. It specifies CASSPTGYTEAFF.

This clonotype was recorded a few times. The junction differs from germline at one of its ends, possibly a read error. The genes are TRBV6-2 or TRBV6-3 and TRBJ1-3; D uncertain. Germline lookup yields CDR1 MNHEY and CDR2 SVGEGT. The CDR3 has 12 amino acids. The CDR3 loop is CASSYGRNTMYF. The DNA of the CDR3 is TGTGCCAGCAGTTACGGGAGGAACACCATGTATTTT.

At least ten counts were recorded for this clonotype. The chain has TRBV5-1 and TRBJ2-7; tentatively, D is TRBD2 (6 bases). Between the trimmed V and J ends, which lost 0 bases and 3 bases, there was a span of 7 bases. The germline gives CDR1 SGHRS, CDR2 YFSETQ. This CDR3 is 13 amino acids long. CDR3 DNA: TGCGCCAGCAGCTTGGACGGGGGCTACGAGCAGTACTTC. Translated, it gives CASSLDGGYEQYF. The full variable domain, completed using reference TRBV5-1 and TRBJ2-7, is KAGVTQTPRYLIKTRGQQVTLSCSPISGHRSVSWYQQTPGQGLQFLFEYFSETQRNKGNFPGRFSGRQFSNSRSEMNVSTLELGDSALYLCASSLDGGYEQYFGPGTRLTVT.

Ten or more counts support this clonotype. The V gene is TRBV20-1, the J gene TRBJ2-3; D possibly matches TRBD1 or TRBD2 (5 bases each). V lost 6 bases and J lost 0, with 13 bases in between. Germline CDR1 and CDR2: DFQATT and SNEGSKA (reference sequence). The CDR3 runs to 14 residues. The CDR3 reads CSADEGFSTDTQYF. The CDR3 coding sequence is TGCAGTGCCGACGAGGGGTTTAGCACAGATACGCAGTATTTT.

This clonotype showed up many times. The V gene is TRBV6-2 or TRBV6-3, the J gene TRBJ2-1; D may match TRBD1 or TRBD2 (7 bases each). This CDR3 region has 14 residues. The germline gives CDR1 MNHEY, CDR2 SVGEGT. V lost 7 bases, J lost 0 bases, and 10 bases lay in between. The CDR3 is CASIRGGSYNEQFF. In nucleotides, the CDR3 is TGTGCCAGCATCAGGGGGGGCTCCTACAATGAGCAGTTCTTC.

The table lists this clonotype with many counts. The chain is built from TRBV28 and TRBJ2-3; D is unclear. With 5 bases removed from V and 4 bases from J, the gap between germline ends came to 10 bases. The length of the CDR3 is 13 residues. Germline V lookup: CDR1 MDHEN, CDR2 SYDVKM. CDR3 sequence reads: CASSRLNPDTQYF. The DNA of the CDR3 is TGTGCCAGCAGTCGGCTTAATCCAGATACGCAGTATTTT.

This clonotype appeared many times. The rearrangement joins TRBV7-8 to TRBJ2-1, with 9 bases that match TRBD2. The J segment lost 5 bases and the V segment lost 4 bases, leaving 6 bases of the junction unmatched. This CDR3 spans 15 amino acids. CDR1 is SGHVS, CDR2 FQNEAQ, per germline. As DNA, the CDR3 is TGTGCCAGCAGCTCATTTAGCGGGAGAGACAATGAGCAGTTCTTC. Its translation is CASSSFSGRDNEQFF.

This clonotype has a count of ten or more. The genes are TRBV29-1 and TRBJ2-2; weak D call: TRBD1 (6 bases). V dropped 6 bases and J dropped 0 bases, with 20 bases sitting between them. The CDR3 is 17 amino acids. Germline CDR1 SQVTM, CDR2 ANQGSEA. Written as DNA, the CDR3 is TGCAGCGTCCGGGCACGGGACAAGTTTTCGAACACCGGGGAGCTGTTTTTT. Protein product: CSVRARDKFSNTGELFF.

This clonotype was counted many times. The V and J genes are TRBV12-3 or TRBV12-4 and TRBJ2-4; 8 positions agree with TRBD2. CDR3 length equals 15 residues. J gave up 6 bases and V 5 bases, and 9 bases lay outside the gene matches. The CDR3 coding sequence is TGTGCCAGCAGTCTGGGGACTAGGTTTGCAAACATTCAGTACTTC. This encodes CASSLGTRFANIQYF.